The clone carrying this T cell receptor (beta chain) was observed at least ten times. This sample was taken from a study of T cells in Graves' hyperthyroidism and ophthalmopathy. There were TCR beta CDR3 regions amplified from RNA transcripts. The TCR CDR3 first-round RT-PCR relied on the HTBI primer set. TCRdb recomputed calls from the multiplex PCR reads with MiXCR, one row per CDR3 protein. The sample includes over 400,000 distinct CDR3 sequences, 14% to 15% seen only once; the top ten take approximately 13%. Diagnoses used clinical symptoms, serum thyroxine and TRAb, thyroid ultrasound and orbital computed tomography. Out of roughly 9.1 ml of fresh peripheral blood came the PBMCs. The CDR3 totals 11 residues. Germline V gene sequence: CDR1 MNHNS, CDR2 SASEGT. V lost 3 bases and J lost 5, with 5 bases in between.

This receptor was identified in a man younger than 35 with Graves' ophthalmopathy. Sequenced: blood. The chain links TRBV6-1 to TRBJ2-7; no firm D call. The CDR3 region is CASSEGNEQYF. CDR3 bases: TGTGCCAGCAGTGAGGGGAACGAGCAGTACTTC.